This entry is about one TCR beta chain. What it binds is not known. The CDR3 spans 13 residues. Losses at the gene ends were 6 bases for V and 7 bases for J; bases not matched to a gene: 4. Repertoires were generated with immunoSEQ multiplex PCR, while TCRdb's copy carries only in-frame clones and drops some. The sample consists of roughly 500,000 clones, roughly 89% of them appearing once. The data are from a study of Ad26.COV2.S vaccination and SARS-CoV-2 variants. Study-level information: The donor participated in the COV1001 trial, in its Ad26.COV2.S arm. Dosing was one shot or two shots 56 days apart. Points from the study as a whole: Reported post-vaccination CD8+ and CD4+ T cell responses to spike showed substantial breadth. Comparable non-spike TCR breadth was observed in vaccine and placebo recipients.

Treatment: 15 to 20 received Ad26.COV2.S at low or high dose, single or two shots; several received placebo; per-sample allocation not given. The samples were gathered on day 63 after the first injection of vaccine or placebo. The rearrangement links TRBV12-3 or TRBV12-4 to TRBJ1-5; 9 positions match TRBD1. The sequencing here drew on peripheral blood, taken in a trial of Ad26.COV2.S vaccine versus placebo. This sequence was found in a person aged 18-60 years who received the Ad26.COV2.S COVID-19 vaccine or a placebo. The CDR3 loop is CASRGQGNQPQHF. Here the CDR3 DNA reads TGTGCCAGCAGAGGACAGGGGAACCAGCCCCAGCATTTT.